This T cell receptor (beta chain) came from a study of blood T cell repertoires in COVID-19. The cohort comprised adults aged roughly 18 to 100 years residing in under 30 US areas. The CDR3 runs to 12 residues. V was shortened by 1 base and J by 10 bases, with 11 bases between the two germline ends. Per the germline V gene, CDR1 is MNHNS and CDR2 is SASEGT. This clone was counted only a few times. TCRdb's table, derived via immunoSEQ multiplex PCR, lists solely in-frame clones and lacks some. The sample includes about 300,000 clones, 75% to 95% seen only once; the top ten take 0.95% to 1.3%. The sequenced sample was PBMCs or T cells enriched from blood (not recorded which). This sequence was found in a woman aged 30 to 39 who had recovered from COVID-19. The chain employs TRBV6-1 and TRBJ2-7, with a weak D call TRBD1 (5 bases). The CDR3 protein is CASSEVRQGQYF. The CDR3 nucleotides read TGTGCCAGCAGTGAAGTGAGGCAGGGTCAGTACTTC.